This TCR beta chain emerged from a study of T cell changes during pregnancy in multiple sclerosis. Using immunoSEQ multiplex PCR, the repertoire was profiled, and TCRdb retains in-frame clones only, with some absent. This table holds tens of thousands of clones, about 90% found once. The CDR3 consists of 15 residues. Per the germline V gene, CDR1 is ENHRY and CDR2 is SYGVKD. With 0 bases removed from V and 3 bases from J, the gap between germline ends came to 8 bases. This clone has more than one count but fewer than ten. The chain recombines TRBV10-3 with TRBJ1-4; TRBD1 is a possible D gene (5 bases). The input for sequencing was CD4+ T cells from peripheral blood mononuclear cells, taken in the second trimester of pregnancy. The sequence derives from a female donor with multiple sclerosis, enrolled in a pregnancy study. This chain's CDR3 is CAISESGGPNEKLFF. CDR3 bases: TGTGCCATCAGTGAGTCGGGGGGACCTAATGAAAAACTGTTTTTT.